The 29 T cell receptor beta chains reported below all come from one sample, sequenced in a study of blood T cells in healthy people across ages. For the second PCR, which ran for roughly 6 to 12 cycles, a sample-barcoded 5' primer and a J-beta primer mix were used. TCRdb called the 5' RACE reads again in MiXCR, with one record for every CDR3 protein. Of under 950,000 distinct CDR3 sequences in the sample, about 20% were seen once. The specimen was blood. These TCRs come from a man between 65 and 80 years old in good health.

This clonotype was recorded a few times. The V gene is TRBV4-1, the J gene TRBJ2-1; D is ambiguous. This CDR3 comprises 16 residues. Germline V gene sequence: CDR1 MGHRA, CDR2 YSYEKL. The V end lost 0 bases, the J end lost 9 bases, and 18 bases lay between the germline ends. CDR3 sequence reads: CASSQDHSERVGEQFF. CDR3 DNA sequence: TGCGCCAGCAGCCAAGATCACAGTGAAAGAGTGGGTGAGCAGTTCTTC.

V and J are TRBV12-3 or TRBV12-4 and TRBJ2-5; D gene unclear. The DNA end favors TRBJ2-7, so the J call may be wrong. The CDR3 covers 15 residues. The CDR3: CASSLRYVGDYEQYF. The CDR3 DNA reads TGTGCCAGCAGTTTACGGTATGTGGGCGACTACGAGCAGTACTTC.

This clonotype has ten or more counts. This chain links TRBV6-6 with TRBJ1-4; D is ambiguous. CDR1 MNHNY and CDR2 SVGAGI come from the germline V gene (reference sequence). V gave up 1 base and J gave up 5 bases, with 8 bases separating them. The CDR3 has 14 residues. Here the CDR3 reads CASSYYSENEKLFF. In nucleotides, the CDR3 is TGTGCCAGCAGTTACTATTCAGAGAATGAAAAACTGTTTTTT.

The gene calls are TRBV21-1 and TRBJ1-5; the table gives TRBD1 as D, unverified against the DNA. TRBV21-1 is annotated as a pseudogene. The CDR3 contains 15 residues. CDR3 DNA sequence: TGTGCCAGCAGTGAAACCGGGGATAGTTATCAGCCCCAGCATTTT. It codes for CASSETGDSYQPQHF.

The chain carries TRBV12-3 or TRBV12-4 and TRBJ1-1; 7 bases are shared with TRBD1. The CDR3 sequence is 13 residues long. V lost 7 bases, J lost 1 base, and 3 bases stayed unmatched. This chain's CDR3 is CASTGQANTEAFF. Here the CDR3 DNA reads TGTGCCAGCACCGGACAGGCGAACACTGAAGCTTTCTTT.

The gene calls are TRBV6-6 and TRBJ2-5; D may be TRBD2 (7 bases). The DNA matches TRBJ2-7 better at its end, which makes the J call doubtful. CDR1 and CDR2 from the germline V gene are MNHNY and SVGAGI (reference sequence). The CDR3 is made up of 13 amino acids. The CDR3, as DNA: TGTGCCAGCAGGCGCGGGGGCGAATACGAGCAGTACTTC. Translated: CASRRGGEYEQYF.

A few counts support this clonotype. The V call is TRBV29-1, the J call TRBJ1-1; no firm D call. The CDR3 length is 12 residues. Germline-derived CDR1 and CDR2 are SQVTM and ANQGSEA. Trimming removed 5 bases at V and 3 bases at J, with 10 bases between. CDR3 in DNA: TGCAGCGTTCCGTGGGGATACACTGAAGCTTTCTTT. It codes for CSVPWGYTEAFF.

There are a few counts of this clonotype. The chain joins TRBV12-3 or TRBV12-4 to TRBJ2-2; D possibly corresponds to TRBD2 (5 bases). Trimming left V 10 bases short and J 1 base short, with 10 bases between. The CDR3 has 13 residues. CDR3 DNA: TGTGCCATACTCCGGGGGAACACCGGGGAGCTGTTTTTT. The encoded protein is CAILRGNTGELFF.

This clonotype was seen only a few times. This chain uses TRBV6-5 with TRBJ2-1; tentative D call: TRBD2 (7 bases). The CDR3 is 16 residues long. V shed 0 bases and J shed 7 bases, with 16 bases lying between them. Looked up from germline, CDR1 is MNHEY and CDR2 is SVGAGI. CDR3 DNA sequence: TGTGCCAGCAGTTACTCGTGGGGGGGGCGTTCTAATGAGCAGTTCTTC. Protein sequence: CASSYSWGGRSNEQFF.

In this sample, this clonotype turned up a few times. This chain uses TRBV6-1 with TRBJ2-2; D perhaps matches TRBD2 (6 bases). Between the trimmed V and J ends, which lost 5 bases and 3 bases, there was a span of 13 bases. This CDR3 spans 15 amino acids. Per the germline V gene, CDR1 is MNHNS and CDR2 is SASEGT. CDR3 sequence: CASSNSGPDTGELFF. The CDR3 nucleotides are TGTGCCAGCAGTAATAGCGGCCCCGACACCGGGGAGCTGTTTTTT.

The genes are TRBV18 and TRBJ2-4; D gene uncertain. The germline gives CDR1 KGHSH, CDR2 LQKENI. CDR3 length equals 14 residues. Trimming pared 3 bases from V and 7 bases from J, leaving 13 bases between. Here the CDR3 reads CASSPVGEGNIQYF. CDR3 sequence (DNA): TGTGCCAGCTCACCGGTTGGGGAAGGGAACATTCAGTACTTC.

The chain employs TRBV29-1 and TRBJ1-3; D is unclear. The ends were cut back, 6 bases at V and 4 bases at J, with 10 bases in the middle. Germline lookup yields CDR1 SQVTM and CDR2 ANQGSEA. The CDR3 loop spans 12 amino acids. The CDR3 DNA reads as TGCAGCGTGAGGAGTGGCGGAAACACCATATATTTT. Translated, it gives CSVRSGGNTIYF.

The sample holds a few counts of this clonotype. The chain employs TRBV14 and TRBJ2-1, with D unclear. CDR3 length: 13 residues. The V end lost 0 bases, the J end lost 11 bases, and 11 bases lay between the germline ends. Germline CDR1 SGHDN, CDR2 FVKESK. The CDR3 DNA reads as TGTGCCAGCAGCCAAGATATTCGAGGACAGCAGTTCTTC. This gives the protein CASSQDIRGQQFF. Drawing the rest from reference TRBV14 and TRBJ2-1, the complete variable domain is EAGVTQFPSHSVIEKGQTVTLRCDPISGHDNLYWYRRVMGKEIKFLLHFVKESKQDESGMPNNRFLAERTGGTYSTLKVQPAELEDSGVYFCASSQDIRGQQFFGPGTRLTVL.

This sequence joins TRBV20-1 and TRBJ1-4; maybe TRBD1 (6 bases). Germline CDR1 reads DFQATT; CDR2 reads SNEGSKA (reference sequence). The CDR3 length is 14 residues. V was clipped by 3 bases and J by 4 bases, with 12 bases between them. This CDR3 reads CSASGGANNEKLFF. The CDR3 DNA sequence: TGCAGTGCTAGTGGGGGGGCTAATAATGAAAAACTGTTTTTT.

This rearrangement joins TRBV7-2 to TRBJ2-1; 9 nucleotides agree with TRBD2. CDR1 and CDR2 (germline): SGHTA, FQGNSA. CDR3 length equals 16 residues. Unmatched junction bases numbered 7, after V lost 4 bases and J lost 3 bases. CDR3 nucleotide sequence: TGTGCCAGCAGCTGGTCCTCTAGCGGGGTCTACAATGAGCAGTTCTTC. As protein: CASSWSSSGVYNEQFF.

V usage is TRBV20-1 and J usage is TRBJ2-1; D tentatively reads TRBD1 or TRBD2 (6 bases each). V was cut by 0 bases and J by 5 bases, with 20 bases left in between. Germline CDR1 reads DFQATT; CDR2 reads SNEGSKA (reference sequence). The CDR3 length is 17 residues. CDR3 bases: TGCAGTGCTAGAGATAGTTCGGTAGGGGGGATAGACAATGAGCAGTTCTTC. It codes for CSARDSSVGGIDNEQFF.

In this sample, this clonotype turned up a few times. The chain recombines TRBV5-4 with TRBJ1-2; a possible D gene is TRBD1 (5 bases). V lost 4 bases to trimming and J lost 6 bases, with 13 bases between them. The CDR3 covers 13 residues. The germline CDR1 and CDR2 sequences are SGHNT and YYREEE (reference sequence). DNA of the CDR3: TGTGCCAGCAGCGATGGGACCCGTGATGGCTACACCTTC. It encodes CASSDGTRDGYTF. The full variable domain, rest sourced from reference TRBV5-4 and TRBJ1-2, is ETGVTQSPTHLIKTRGQQVTLRCSSQSGHNTVSWYQQALGQGPQFIFQYYREEENGRGNFPPRFSGLQFPNYSSELNVNALELDDSALYLCASSDGTRDGYTFGSGTRLTVV.

This clonotype occurred many times. DNA of the CDR3: TGCGCCAGCCGGGACAGGCGCAACGCTTTCTTT. Amino acids: CASRDRRNAFF. The chain recombines TRBV5-1 with TRBJ1-1; 8 bases line up with TRBD1. The CDR3 totals 11 residues. Germline V lookup: CDR1 SGHRS, CDR2 YFSETQ. Germline trimming cut 7 bases from V and 11 bases from J; bases unmatched to any gene: 7.

This clonotype was recorded a few times. The chain employs TRBV11-2 and TRBJ1-4; D gene unclear. The V end was cut by 7 bases, the J end by 4 bases, with 16 bases between. The germline gives CDR1 SGHAT, CDR2 FQNNGV. The CDR3 has 15 residues. The CDR3 reads CASTKKRTSNEKLFF. Here the CDR3 DNA reads TGTGCCAGCACCAAAAAGAGGACGAGTAATGAAAAACTGTTTTTT.

The V and J genes are TRBV7-6 and TRBJ2-5, with TRBD2 matching over 12 bases. Gene TRBJ2-7 matches the end of the DNA better, so the J call may be wrong. Germline values: CDR1 SGHVS, CDR2 FNYEAQ. This CDR3 region has 16 residues. In nucleotides, the CDR3 is TGTGCCAGCAGCTTAGGGCTAGCGGGGGGGTTCTACGAGCAGTACTTC. This encodes CASSLGLAGGFYEQYF.

This clonotype was seen a handful of times. The rearrangement joins TRBV20-1 to TRBJ2-3; TRBD1 aligns across 8 bases. Per germline, CDR1 DFQATT and CDR2 SNEGSKA (reference sequence). The length of the CDR3 is 14 residues. V was pared by 6 bases and J by 3 bases, with 8 bases of the junction left unmatched. The CDR3 sequence is CSAGSTGVTDTQYF. The CDR3 DNA reads TGCAGTGCCGGATCGACAGGGGTGACAGATACGCAGTATTTT.

This chain connects TRBV12-3 or TRBV12-4 to TRBJ2-3; no firm D call. The CDR3 covers 15 residues. V lost 7 bases to trimming and J lost 0 bases, with 14 bases between them. The CDR3 DNA is TGTGCCAGCACCATCAGGCTTTCTAGCACAGATACGCAGTATTTT. Translation gives CASTIRLSSTDTQYF.

This chain joins TRBV7-3 and TRBJ2-3; D may be TRBD2 (6 bases). The CDR3 length is 15 residues. V was shortened by 2 bases and J by 0 bases, with 9 bases between the two germline ends. Per germline, CDR1 SGHTA and CDR2 FQGTGA. As DNA, the CDR3 is TGTGCCAGCAGCTTATTCAGCGGGAGCACAGATACGCAGTATTTT. Translation gives CASSLFSGSTDTQYF.

The chain has TRBV15 and TRBJ2-1, with TRBD1 as a possible D gene (6 bases). Near its end, the DNA agrees better with TRBJ2-5, so the J call may be wrong. CDR1 is LNHNV and CDR2 is YYDKDF in the germline V gene (reference sequence). The CDR3 has 14 residues. The chain's CDR3 is CATSRGDRSETQYF. CDR3 coding DNA: TGTGCCACCAGCAGGGGAGACAGGTCGGAGACCCAGTACTTC.

This clonotype was counted between two and nine times. V usage is TRBV4-3 and J usage is TRBJ2-2; 13 nucleotides agree with TRBD2. V trimming: 4 bases; J trimming: 4 bases; junction bases outside the gene matches: 6. CDR1 and CDR2 from the germline V gene are LGHNA and YSLEER. This CDR3 is 17 amino acids long. This CDR3 reads CASSLGLAGEVTGELFF. CDR3 DNA: TGCGCCAGCAGCCTTGGACTAGCGGGAGAGGTCACCGGGGAGCTGTTTTTT.

This clonotype was detected a few times. The chain recombines TRBV10-3 with TRBJ1-1, with D perhaps matching TRBD1 (5 bases). Germline CDR1 is ENHRY and CDR2 is SYGVKD. Trimming took off 2 bases at V and 3 bases at J, with 10 bases between the two ends. There are 14 residues in the CDR3. CDR3 amino acids: CAISEEWGDTEAFF. CDR3 nucleotide sequence: TGTGCCATCAGTGAGGAATGGGGGGACACTGAAGCTTTCTTT.

The chain combines TRBV6-6 with TRBJ2-5; D not certain. The CDR3 covers 14 residues. Per germline, CDR1 MNHNY and CDR2 SVGAGI (reference sequence). V was cut by 2 bases and J by 1 base, with 8 bases left in between. The CDR3 is CASSYGTTQETQYF. In DNA, the CDR3 is TGTGCCAGCAGTTACGGTACTACCCAAGAGACCCAGTACTTC.

The sample holds one count of this clonotype. This chain connects TRBV20-1 to TRBJ2-5, with a possible D match to TRBD1 (6 bases). The CDR3 loop spans 14 amino acids. Germline V lookup: CDR1 DFQATT, CDR2 SNEGSKA (reference sequence). V was clipped by 0 bases and J by 5 bases, with 13 bases between them. In nucleotides, the CDR3 is TGCAGTGCTAGAGATATTGGGGGCTTGGAGACCCAGTACTTC. Its protein is CSARDIGGLETQYF.

The chain combines TRBV4-2 with TRBJ2-5; possibly TRBD1 for D (6 bases). The J call may be incorrect, as the DNA end agrees better with TRBJ2-7. CDR1 is LGHNA and CDR2 is YNFKEQ in the germline V gene. CDR3 size: 15 residues. The CDR3 DNA reads as TGTGCCAGCAGCCAAAACCTAAACCAGGGGTACGAGCAGTACTTC. Protein sequence: CASSQNLNQGYEQYF.